A single sample gave rise to the 13 T cell receptor beta chains below, sequenced in a study of T cell changes during pregnancy in multiple sclerosis. Generated by immunoSEQ multiplex PCR, the TCRdb table keeps only in-frame clones and is missing some. The repertoire consists of 75,000 to 80,000 clones, with 85% to 95% occurring once and the leading ten covering 0.75%. The sequences come from peripheral blood, collected in the second trimester of pregnancy. These receptors originate from a female donor in good health, enrolled as a control in a pregnancy study.

This chain connects TRBV2 to TRBJ2-1, with D hard to call. This CDR3 is 12 amino acids long. Germline CDR1 and CDR2: SNHLY and FYNNEI. Trimming removed 7 bases at V and 9 bases at J, with 13 bases between. CDR3 residues: CASIAIVGEQFF. The CDR3, as DNA: TGTGCCAGCATTGCTATTGTTGGTGAGCAGTTCTTC.

This chain uses TRBV5-6 with TRBJ1-1; the D is unclear. V shed 9 bases and J shed 1 base, with 10 bases lying between them. Germline CDR1 SGHDT, CDR2 YYEEEE. The CDR3 sequence is 12 residues long. Here the CDR3 reads CATGGPNTEAFF. The CDR3 DNA follows: TGTGCCACAGGTGGTCCGAACACTGAAGCTTTCTTT.

The chain recombines TRBV6-6 with TRBJ1-5; D ambiguous. The CDR3 totals 13 residues. V shed 7 bases and J shed 7 bases, with 14 bases lying between them. From germline, CDR1 is MNHNY and CDR2 SVGAGI (reference sequence). CDR3 in amino acids: CASTPRSPQPQHF. CDR3 nucleotide sequence: TGTGCCAGCACCCCTAGGAGTCCCCAGCCCCAGCATTTT.

This chain joins TRBV4-3 and TRBJ1-5; TRBD1 agrees at 7 bases. Germline assignment: CDR1 LGHNA and CDR2 YSLEER. V was clipped by 3 bases and J by 0 bases; unmatched bases: 14. There are 19 residues in the CDR3. CDR3 residues: CASSQVLGDRQYSNQPQHF. CDR3 bases: TGCGCCAGCAGCCAGGTCCTCGGGGACAGACAATATAGCAATCAGCCCCAGCATTTT.

This sequence joins TRBV6-6 and TRBJ1-3; D gene uncertain. V was pared by 0 bases and J by 8 bases, with 5 bases between. CDR3 length: 12 amino acids. From germline, CDR1 is MNHNY and CDR2 SVGAGI (reference sequence). CDR3 bases: TGTGCCAGCAGTTACTCGAGAGACACCATATATTTT. It specifies CASSYSRDTIYF.

V is TRBV7-3 and J is TRBJ1-1, with D maybe TRBD1 (6 bases). CDR3 length: 13 amino acids. Germline V gives CDR1 SGHTA, CDR2 FQGTGA. V was pared by 3 bases and J by 1 base, with 6 bases between. The CDR3 coding sequence is TGTGCCAGCAGCTTGGACAGGAACACTGAAGCTTTCTTT. It translates to CASSLDRNTEAFF. Based on the CDR3 plus reference TRBV7-3 and TRBJ1-1, the full variable domain is GAGVSQTPSNKVTEKGKYVELRCDPISGHTALYWYRQSLGQGPEFLIYFQGTGAADDSGLPNDRFFAVRPEGSVSTLKIQRTERGDSAVYLCASSLDRNTEAFFGQGTRLTVV.

The chain uses TRBV30 and TRBJ1-4; D is unresolved. The germline gives CDR1 GTSNPN, CDR2 SVGIG (reference sequence). The CDR3 loop spans 13 amino acids. V shed 2 bases and J shed 4 bases, with 8 bases lying between them. As DNA, the CDR3 is TGTGCCTGGAGTCCGGGGAATAATGAAAAACTGTTTTTT. It yields the protein CAWSPGNNEKLFF.

V is TRBV7-2 and J is TRBJ2-5; 16 nucleotides match TRBD2. Germline values: CDR1 SGHTA, CDR2 FQGNSA. CDR3 length: 16 amino acids. Germline trimming cut 4 bases from V and 5 bases from J; bases unmatched to any gene: 4. CDR3 sequence reads: CASSWGLAGGLETQYF. The CDR3 DNA is TGTGCCAGCAGCTGGGGACTAGCGGGGGGGCTCGAGACCCAGTACTTC.

This chain links TRBV10-1 with TRBJ2-7, with D possibly matching TRBD1 (5 bases). Per germline, CDR1 WNHNN and CDR2 SYGVQD (reference sequence). Trimming took off 3 bases at V and 2 bases at J, with 14 bases between the two ends. The CDR3 consists of 15 residues. The CDR3 nucleotides are TGCGCCAGCAGTGACAAAGGACACCAGCCCTACGAGCAGTACTTC. Translated, it gives CASSDKGHQPYEQYF.

The chain carries TRBV4-3 and TRBJ1-1; D not resolved. Germline V lookup: CDR1 LGHNA, CDR2 YSLEER. V was trimmed by 0 bases and J by 1 base, leaving 9 bases between them. The CDR3 sequence is 15 residues long. The CDR3 region has the DNA TGCGCCAGCAGCCAAGATCGACAATGGAACACTGAAGCTTTCTTT. This sequence encodes CASSQDRQWNTEAFF.

The rearrangement uses TRBV5-6 and TRBJ2-4, with D maybe TRBD2 (6 bases). This CDR3 has 14 residues. Germline V lookup: CDR1 SGHDT, CDR2 YYEEEE. Trimming stripped 0 bases from V and 3 bases from J, with 7 bases between. This CDR3 is CASSLGGVKNIQYF. The CDR3 DNA is TGTGCCAGCAGCTTGGGGGGGGTCAAAAACATTCAGTACTTC.

The chain links TRBV5-4 to TRBJ2-7, with TRBD1 identical over 8 bases. CDR3 length: 14 amino acids. Germline CDR1 SGHNT, CDR2 YYREEE (reference sequence). Trimming cost V 2 bases and J 1 base; bases outside gene matches: 2. The CDR3: CASSFRTGSYEQYF. CDR3 nucleotides: TGTGCCAGCAGCTTCCGGACAGGGTCCTACGAGCAGTACTTC.

This clone was counted between two and nine times. The chain carries TRBV29-1 and TRBJ1-1; 7 positions agree with TRBD1. CDR3 length: 13 amino acids. The ends lost 6 bases at V and 1 base at J; junction bases unmatched: 5. The germline V gene has CDR1 SQVTM and CDR2 ANQGSEA. For the CDR3, the DNA is TGCAGCGTCCCGACAGGGACGAACACTGAAGCTTTCTTT. Protein product: CSVPTGTNTEAFF.